This T cell receptor (beta chain) stems from a study of blood T cell repertoires in COVID-19. Clones were sequenced by immunoSEQ multiplex PCR, and TCRdb holds only the in-frame ones, with some missing. This table has about 210,000 clones, approximately 81% appearing once. Trimming took 1 base from V and 2 from J; bases not matched to a gene: 5. CDR1 and CDR2 (germline): SGHAT, FQNNGV. The CDR3 length is 15 residues. The study counted Cohort 3 donors as recovered given two negative PCRs, clearance, or symptom resolution. This chain joins TRBV11-2 and TRBJ2-7, with 7 bases aligning to TRBD1. This clonotype originated in a man aged 40-55 years who had recovered from COVID-19. The specimen was PBMCs or T cells enriched from blood (not recorded which). CDR3 protein: CASSLGVTGTYEQYF. Here the CDR3 DNA reads TGTGCCAGCAGCTTAGGCGTGACAGGGACCTACGAGCAGTACTTC.